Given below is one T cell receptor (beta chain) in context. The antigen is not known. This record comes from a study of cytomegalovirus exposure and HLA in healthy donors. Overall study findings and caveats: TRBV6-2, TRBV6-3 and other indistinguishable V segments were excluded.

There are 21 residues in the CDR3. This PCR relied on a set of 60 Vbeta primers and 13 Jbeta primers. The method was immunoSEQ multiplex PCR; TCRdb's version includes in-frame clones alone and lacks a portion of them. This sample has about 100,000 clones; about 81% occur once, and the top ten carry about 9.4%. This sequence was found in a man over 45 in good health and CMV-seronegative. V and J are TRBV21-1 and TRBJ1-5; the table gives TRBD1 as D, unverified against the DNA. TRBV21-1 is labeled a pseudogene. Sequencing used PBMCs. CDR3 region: CASSKDKGAPESGYSNQPQHF. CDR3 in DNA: TGTGCCAGCAGCAAAGATAAGGGGGCTCCTGAATCGGGCTATAGCAATCAGCCCCAGCATTTT.